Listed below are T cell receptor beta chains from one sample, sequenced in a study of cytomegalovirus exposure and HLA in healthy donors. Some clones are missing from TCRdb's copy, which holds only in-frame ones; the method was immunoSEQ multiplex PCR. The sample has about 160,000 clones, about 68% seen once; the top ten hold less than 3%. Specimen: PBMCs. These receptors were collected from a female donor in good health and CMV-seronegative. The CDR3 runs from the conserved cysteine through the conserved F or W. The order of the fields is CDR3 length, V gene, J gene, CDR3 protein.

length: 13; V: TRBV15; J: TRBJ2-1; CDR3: CATSLRAYNEQFF
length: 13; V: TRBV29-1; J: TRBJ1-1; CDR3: CSVVRLMNTEAFF
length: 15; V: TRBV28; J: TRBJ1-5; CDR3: CASSPQGVRNQPQHF
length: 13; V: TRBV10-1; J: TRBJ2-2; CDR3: CASSEWHTGELFF
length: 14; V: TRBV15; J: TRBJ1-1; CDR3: CATSSSGPNTEAFF
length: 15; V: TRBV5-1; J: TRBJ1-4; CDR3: CASSLTDIEGEKLFF
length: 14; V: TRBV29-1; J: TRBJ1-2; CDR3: CSVGGPSETYGYTF
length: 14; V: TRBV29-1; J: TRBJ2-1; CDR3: CSVGAGGSYNEQFF
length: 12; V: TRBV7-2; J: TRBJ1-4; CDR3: CASSPRGEKLFF
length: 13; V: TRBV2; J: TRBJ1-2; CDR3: CASREITNYGYTF
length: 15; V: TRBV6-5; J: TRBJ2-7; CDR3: CASSYGGMETYEQYF
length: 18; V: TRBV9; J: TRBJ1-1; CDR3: CASSVVGDTGGKNTEAFF
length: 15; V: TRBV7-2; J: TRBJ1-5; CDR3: CASSLLGQINQPQHF